Presented here are 4 T cell receptor beta chains from one specimen sequenced in a study of blood T cell repertoires in COVID-19. The table came from immunoSEQ multiplex PCR; TCRdb's copy has only in-frame clones and leaves some out. The sample records a few hundred thousand clones, nearly 90% being singletons. Sequencing was performed on PBMCs or T cells enriched from blood (not recorded which). The receptors were sampled from a woman aged 30 to 39 who had recovered from COVID-19.

The rearrangement uses TRBV3-1 (or the pseudogene TRBV3-2) and TRBJ2-7; 9 bases line up with TRBD1. The CDR3 is made up of 17 amino acids. Trimming cost V 2 bases and J 4 bases; bases outside gene matches: 12. CDR1 is LGHDT, CDR2 YNNKEL, per germline (reference sequence). This CDR3 is CASSQLMTGGIPYEQYF. For the CDR3, the DNA is TGTGCCAGCAGCCAACTAATGACAGGGGGAATACCTTACGAGCAGTACTTC.

The chain couples TRBV5-8 to TRBJ2-3, with 7 bases fitting TRBD1. Per the germline V gene, CDR1 is SGHTS and CDR2 is YDEGEE. The CDR3 spans 15 residues. V shed 3 bases, J shed 0 bases, and the junction held 4 bases outside the gene matches. In DNA, the CDR3 is TGTGCCAGCAGCTCGAAGGGACAGAGCACAGATACGCAGTATTTT. Translating it yields CASSSKGQSTDTQYF. Looking up the rest from reference TRBV5-8 and TRBJ2-3 gives the full variable domain: EAGVTQSPTHLIKTRGQQATLRCSPISGHTSVYWYQQALGLGLQFLLWYDEGEERNRGNFPPRFSGRQFPNYSSELNVNALELEDSALYLCASSSKGQSTDTQYFGPGTRLTVL.

The rearrangement links TRBV3-1 (or the pseudogene TRBV3-2) to TRBJ1-5, with D hard to call. The germline V and J ends were trimmed by 0 bases and 9 bases, with 12 bases remaining between them. The germline V gene encodes CDR1 LGHDT and CDR2 YNNKEL (reference sequence). The CDR3 sequence is 14 residues long. CDR3 amino acids: CASSQERGSMPQHF. The CDR3 DNA reads TGTGCCAGCAGCCAAGAGCGGGGATCGATGCCCCAGCATTTT.

The V gene is TRBV9, the J gene TRBJ1-5; D unclear. Germline-derived CDR1 and CDR2 are SGDLS and YYNGEE. Trimming left V 2 bases short and J 6 bases short, with 9 bases between. The CDR3 has 13 residues. As DNA, the CDR3 is TGTGCCAGCAGCGTGGCAGGAACTCAGCCCCAGCATTTT. Its translation: CASSVAGTQPQHF.